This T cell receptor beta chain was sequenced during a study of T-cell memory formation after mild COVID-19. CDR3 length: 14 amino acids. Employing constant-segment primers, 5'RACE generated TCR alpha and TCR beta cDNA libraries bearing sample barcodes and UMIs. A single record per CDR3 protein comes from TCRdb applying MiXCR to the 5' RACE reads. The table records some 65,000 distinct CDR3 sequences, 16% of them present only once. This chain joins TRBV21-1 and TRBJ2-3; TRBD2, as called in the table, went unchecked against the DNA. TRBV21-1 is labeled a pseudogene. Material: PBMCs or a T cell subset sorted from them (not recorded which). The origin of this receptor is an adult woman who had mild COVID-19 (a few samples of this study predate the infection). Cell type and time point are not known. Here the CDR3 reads CAPEVRASSGTQYF. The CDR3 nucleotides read TGTGCCCCCGAAGTGAGGGCTAGTTCGGGTACGCAGTATTTT.